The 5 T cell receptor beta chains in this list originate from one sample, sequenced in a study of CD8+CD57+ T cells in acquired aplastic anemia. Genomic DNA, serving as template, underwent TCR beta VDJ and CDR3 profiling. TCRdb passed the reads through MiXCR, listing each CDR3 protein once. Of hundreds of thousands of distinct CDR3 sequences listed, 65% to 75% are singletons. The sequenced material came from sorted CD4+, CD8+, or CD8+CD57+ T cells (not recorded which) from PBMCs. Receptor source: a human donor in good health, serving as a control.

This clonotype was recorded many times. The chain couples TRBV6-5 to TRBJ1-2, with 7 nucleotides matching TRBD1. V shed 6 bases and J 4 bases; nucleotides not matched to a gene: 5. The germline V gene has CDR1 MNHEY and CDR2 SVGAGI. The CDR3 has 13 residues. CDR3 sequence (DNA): TGTGCCAGCAGAGCGACAGGGTTCTATGGCTACACCTTC. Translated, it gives CASRATGFYGYTF.

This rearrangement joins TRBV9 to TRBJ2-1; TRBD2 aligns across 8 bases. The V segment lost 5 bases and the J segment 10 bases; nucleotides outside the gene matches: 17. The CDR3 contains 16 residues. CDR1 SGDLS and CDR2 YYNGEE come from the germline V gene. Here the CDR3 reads CASSWNAGGSSYEQFF. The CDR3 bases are TGTGCCAGCAGTTGGAACGCGGGGGGAAGCTCCTACGAGCAGTTCTTC.

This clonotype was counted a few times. The CDR3 loop is CASSLGREAVYEQYF. The CDR3 DNA sequence: TGTGCCAGCAGCTTAGGGCGGGAGGCCGTTTACGAGCAGTACTTC. The genes are TRBV11-2 and TRBJ2-7; 8 bases fit TRBD2. Germline V CDR1 and CDR2: SGHAT, FQNNGV. After removal of 1 base from V and 4 bases from J, the junction contained 6 bases not matched to a gene. The CDR3 is made up of 15 amino acids.

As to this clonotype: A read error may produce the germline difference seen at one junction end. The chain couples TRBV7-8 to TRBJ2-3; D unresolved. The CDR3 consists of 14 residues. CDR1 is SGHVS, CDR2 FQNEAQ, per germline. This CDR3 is CASSALYTDTQQFF. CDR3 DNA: TGTGCCAGCAGCGCACTGTACACAGATACGCAGCAGTTTTTT.

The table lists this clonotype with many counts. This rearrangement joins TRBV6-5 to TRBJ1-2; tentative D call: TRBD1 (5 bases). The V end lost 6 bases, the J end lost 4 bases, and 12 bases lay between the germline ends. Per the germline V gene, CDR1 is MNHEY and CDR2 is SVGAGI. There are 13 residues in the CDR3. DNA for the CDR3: TGTGCCAGCAGAGATGCCGGGACCTATGGCTACACCTTC. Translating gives CASRDAGTYGYTF.